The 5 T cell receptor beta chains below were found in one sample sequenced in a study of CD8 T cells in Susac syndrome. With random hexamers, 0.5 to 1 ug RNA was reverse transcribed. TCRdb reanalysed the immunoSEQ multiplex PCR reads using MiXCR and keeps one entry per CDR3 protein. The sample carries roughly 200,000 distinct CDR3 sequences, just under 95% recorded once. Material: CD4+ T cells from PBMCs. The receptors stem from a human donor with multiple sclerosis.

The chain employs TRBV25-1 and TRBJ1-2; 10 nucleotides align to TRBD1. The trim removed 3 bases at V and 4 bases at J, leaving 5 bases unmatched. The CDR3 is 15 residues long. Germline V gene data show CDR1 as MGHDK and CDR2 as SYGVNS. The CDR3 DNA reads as TGTGCCAGCAGTGATCCGACAGGGGGCGTCTATGGCTACACCTTC. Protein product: CASSDPTGGVYGYTF.

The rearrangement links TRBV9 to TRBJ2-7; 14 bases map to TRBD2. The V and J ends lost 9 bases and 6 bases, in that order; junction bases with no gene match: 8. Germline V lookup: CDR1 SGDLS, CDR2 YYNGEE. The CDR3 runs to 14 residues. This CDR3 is CATKGLAGVVEQYV. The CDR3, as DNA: TGTGCCACCAAGGGACTAGCGGGGGTAGTCGAGCAGTACGTC.

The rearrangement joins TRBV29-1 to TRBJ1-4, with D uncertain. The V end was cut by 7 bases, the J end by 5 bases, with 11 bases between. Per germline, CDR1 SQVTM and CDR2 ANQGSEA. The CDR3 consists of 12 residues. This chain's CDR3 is CSALDENEKLFF. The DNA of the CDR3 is TGCAGCGCCCTAGACGAAAATGAAAAACTGTTTTTT.

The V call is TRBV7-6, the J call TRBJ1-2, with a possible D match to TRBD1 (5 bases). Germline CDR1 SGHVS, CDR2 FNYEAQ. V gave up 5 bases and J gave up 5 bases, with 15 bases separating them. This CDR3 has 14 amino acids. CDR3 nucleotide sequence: TGTGCCAGCAGCGCCTCGGGGGTGGCATATGGCTACACCTTC. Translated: CASSASGVAYGYTF.

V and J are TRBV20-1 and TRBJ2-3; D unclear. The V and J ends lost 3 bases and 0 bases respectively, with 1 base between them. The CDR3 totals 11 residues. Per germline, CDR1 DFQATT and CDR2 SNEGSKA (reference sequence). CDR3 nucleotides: TGCAGTGCTAGTAGCACAGATACGCAGTATTTT. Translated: CSASSTDTQYF.